The TCR beta chain under discussion was sequenced for a study of cytomegalovirus exposure and HLA in healthy donors. Findings and caveats of the study: Later analysis associated a missense DCLRE1C variant with TCR beta V- and J-gene trimming.

CDR3 length: 14 amino acids. The germline CDR1 and CDR2 sequences are LNHDA and SQIVND (reference sequence). Trimming removed 5 bases from V and 4 bases from J; junction bases left unmatched: 4. Note on this clone: Its antigen remains unidentified.

With 60 Vbeta and 13 Jbeta primers, the PCR was carried out. TCRdb's copy holds only in-frame clones and misses some; the assay was immunoSEQ multiplex PCR. The sample lists around 60,000 clones, more than 70% occurring once. The chain recombines TRBV19 with TRBJ2-1; 8 positions agree with TRBD2. The clonotype comes from a male donor in good health and CMV-seronegative. The source material was PBMCs. CDR3: CASSRRGGYNEQFF. The CDR3 DNA reads TGTGCCAGTAGTCGACGGGGGGGTTACAATGAGCAGTTCTTC.